These T cell receptor beta chains were read from a single sample in a study of blood T cell repertoires in COVID-19. Method: immunoSEQ multiplex PCR; TCRdb's copy keeps in-frame clones and lacks some. Of approximately 110,000 clones listed, over 65% were seen once; the top ten hold about 0.84%. Sequencing was carried out using peripheral blood. The receptors were gathered from a human donor with acute or convalescent COVID-19. The donor label of this sample is uncertain. CDR3s include the opening cysteine and the closing phenylalanine or tryptophan. The D gene is left open where the match is weak. Clone size is not always given. Where it is, it says once, few, many or a class for expanded clones.

V	size	J	D	DNA	CDR3
TRBV6-2/TRBV6-3	NA	TRBJ1-5	TRBD1	TGTGCCAGCAGTGAGACAGGGGGGAGACCCCAGCATTTT	CASSETGGRPQHF
TRBV2	NA	TRBJ2-1	TRBD1	TGTGCCAGCAGCCCGGACAGGGGGTTCAATGAGCAGTTCTTC	CASSPDRGFNEQFF
TRBV5-1	NA	TRBJ2-7	TRBD1	TGCGCCAGCAGCTTGCAGGGGGCAAACGAGCAGTACTTC	CASSLQGANEQYF
TRBV7-9	few	TRBJ1-2	TRBD1	TGTGCCAGCAGCTCACAATCTGGACAGGGTAGTGGCTACACCTTC	CASSSQSGQGSGYTF
TRBV20-1	NA	TRBJ2-2	NA	TGCAGTGCTAGGAGGTACGGGGAGCTGTTTTTT	CSARRYGELFF
TRBV2	NA	TRBJ1-1	NA	TGTGCCAGCAGTGGACAAGGGGTCACTGAAGCTTTCTTT	CASSGQGVTEAFF
TRBV18	few	TRBJ2-7	TRBD2	TGTGCCAGCTCACCGGCGGGGGGGTCCTACGAGCAGTACTTC	CASSPAGGSYEQYF
TRBV7-2	NA	TRBJ2-5	NA	TGTGCCAGCAGCTTGGCCCTTACGGAGACCCAGTACTTC	CASSLALTETQYF
TRBV28	NA	TRBJ2-5	NA	TGTGCCAGCAGGGGGAGACTAGGATTGGAGACCCAGTACTTC	CASRGRLGLETQYF
TRBV4-2	NA	TRBJ2-1	NA	TGTGCCAGCAGCCAAGATGGCAGGGTAGACAATGAGCAGTTCTTC	CASSQDGRVDNEQFF
TRBV7-2	NA	TRBJ1-6	NA	TGTGCCAGCAGCTTAGGGGGCGCGTCTAATTCACCCCTCCACTTT	CASSLGGASNSPLHF
TRBV5-6	NA	TRBJ1-1	TRBD1	TGTGCCAGCAGCTACCGGGACAGGTATCGCACTGAAGCTTTCTTT	CASSYRDRYRTEAFF
TRBV29-1	NA	TRBJ1-2	TRBD1	TGCAGCGCCAAGGGGACAGGGAAGGGCTACACCTTC	CSAKGTGKGYTF
TRBV5-4	NA	TRBJ1-3	TRBD1	TGTGCCAGCAGCAGGACAGGGGTTGGCTCTGGAAACACCATATATTTT	CASSRTGVGSGNTIYF
TRBV10-2	NA	TRBJ1-2	NA	TGCGCCAGCAGTGAAAGACAGAGAGCTAACTATGGCTACACCTTC	CASSERQRANYGYTF
TRBV7-2	NA	TRBJ2-7	TRBD2	TGTGCCAGCAGCGCGGGGGGCCTCCTTTACGAGCAGTACTTC	CASSAGGLLYEQYF
TRBV9	NA	TRBJ1-1	NA	TGTGCCAGCGCACCGGGCGGGGGGCTGGTTTACGCTGAAGCTTTCTTT	CASAPGGGLVYAEAFF